This T cell receptor (beta chain) was sequenced in a study of T-cell reconstitution after alpha-beta-depleted transplantation in children. General study points: Several hundred rapidly expanded clones from non-depleted graft cells reportedly supplied alpha-beta T cells about two months post-transplant. Diversity and T-cell counts at one year after transplant derived mostly from new T cells. Where some patients showed high TCRbeta diversity at day 60, it came from recipient T cells and thymic progenitors that had survived.

Germline-derived CDR1 and CDR2 are DFQATT and SNEGSKA (reference sequence). V shed 3 bases and J shed 0 bases, with 18 bases lying between them. The CDR3 runs 17 residues. In this sample, this clonotype turned up many times. Its target is unknown. As it was prepared, the TCRbeta library received unique molecular identifiers. TCRdb reprocessed the PCR reads with MiXCR, giving one entry per CDR3 protein. The sample has 98,000 or so distinct CDR3 sequences; 5% to 7% are singletons. V and J are TRBV20-1 and TRBJ2-4, with D tentatively TRBD1 (5 bases). Sequenced here: PBMCs, mostly from graft donor cells, sampled 360 days after TCRalphabeta/CD19-depleted stem cell transplant. The clonotype was recovered from a male patient aged 2 to 9 who had a stem cell transplant for acute lymphoblastic leukemia, so the T cells may come from the graft donor. CDR3 amino acids: CSARAKRTLLAKNIQYF. The DNA of the CDR3 is TGCAGTGCTAGGGCCAAACGGACACTCTTAGCCAAAAACATTCAGTACTTC.